This T cell receptor (beta chain) was retrieved from a study of identifying expanded T cells in peripheral blood. The protocol was immunoSEQ multiplex PCR, while the TCRdb copy is restricted to in-frame clones and leaves out a portion. The table lists around 63,000 clones, around 87% of them singletons, with roughly 4.5% in the top ten. General study findings and limits: Differentially abundant clones: about 1.2 between replicates, just under 17 at about 13 days, approximately 19 at four. Variance in clone template counts between approximately 2-week samples significantly increased with total template count across all healthy donors.

Collection occurred without any documented infections or immune events in donors. Trimming left V 5 bases short and J 4 bases short, with 20 bases between. Germline CDR1 reads MNHEY; CDR2 reads SMNVEV (reference sequence). The length of the CDR3 is 16 residues. As regards this clone: No antigen is known for it.

The chain couples TRBV27 to TRBJ2-5; the D is unclear. The sample was blood. This sequence originates from a person between 18 and 75 years old in good health. The CDR3 DNA is TGTGCCAGCAGTCGATCATCCCGGGCCTACAGAGAGACCCAGTACTTC. It specifies CASSRSSRAYRETQYF.